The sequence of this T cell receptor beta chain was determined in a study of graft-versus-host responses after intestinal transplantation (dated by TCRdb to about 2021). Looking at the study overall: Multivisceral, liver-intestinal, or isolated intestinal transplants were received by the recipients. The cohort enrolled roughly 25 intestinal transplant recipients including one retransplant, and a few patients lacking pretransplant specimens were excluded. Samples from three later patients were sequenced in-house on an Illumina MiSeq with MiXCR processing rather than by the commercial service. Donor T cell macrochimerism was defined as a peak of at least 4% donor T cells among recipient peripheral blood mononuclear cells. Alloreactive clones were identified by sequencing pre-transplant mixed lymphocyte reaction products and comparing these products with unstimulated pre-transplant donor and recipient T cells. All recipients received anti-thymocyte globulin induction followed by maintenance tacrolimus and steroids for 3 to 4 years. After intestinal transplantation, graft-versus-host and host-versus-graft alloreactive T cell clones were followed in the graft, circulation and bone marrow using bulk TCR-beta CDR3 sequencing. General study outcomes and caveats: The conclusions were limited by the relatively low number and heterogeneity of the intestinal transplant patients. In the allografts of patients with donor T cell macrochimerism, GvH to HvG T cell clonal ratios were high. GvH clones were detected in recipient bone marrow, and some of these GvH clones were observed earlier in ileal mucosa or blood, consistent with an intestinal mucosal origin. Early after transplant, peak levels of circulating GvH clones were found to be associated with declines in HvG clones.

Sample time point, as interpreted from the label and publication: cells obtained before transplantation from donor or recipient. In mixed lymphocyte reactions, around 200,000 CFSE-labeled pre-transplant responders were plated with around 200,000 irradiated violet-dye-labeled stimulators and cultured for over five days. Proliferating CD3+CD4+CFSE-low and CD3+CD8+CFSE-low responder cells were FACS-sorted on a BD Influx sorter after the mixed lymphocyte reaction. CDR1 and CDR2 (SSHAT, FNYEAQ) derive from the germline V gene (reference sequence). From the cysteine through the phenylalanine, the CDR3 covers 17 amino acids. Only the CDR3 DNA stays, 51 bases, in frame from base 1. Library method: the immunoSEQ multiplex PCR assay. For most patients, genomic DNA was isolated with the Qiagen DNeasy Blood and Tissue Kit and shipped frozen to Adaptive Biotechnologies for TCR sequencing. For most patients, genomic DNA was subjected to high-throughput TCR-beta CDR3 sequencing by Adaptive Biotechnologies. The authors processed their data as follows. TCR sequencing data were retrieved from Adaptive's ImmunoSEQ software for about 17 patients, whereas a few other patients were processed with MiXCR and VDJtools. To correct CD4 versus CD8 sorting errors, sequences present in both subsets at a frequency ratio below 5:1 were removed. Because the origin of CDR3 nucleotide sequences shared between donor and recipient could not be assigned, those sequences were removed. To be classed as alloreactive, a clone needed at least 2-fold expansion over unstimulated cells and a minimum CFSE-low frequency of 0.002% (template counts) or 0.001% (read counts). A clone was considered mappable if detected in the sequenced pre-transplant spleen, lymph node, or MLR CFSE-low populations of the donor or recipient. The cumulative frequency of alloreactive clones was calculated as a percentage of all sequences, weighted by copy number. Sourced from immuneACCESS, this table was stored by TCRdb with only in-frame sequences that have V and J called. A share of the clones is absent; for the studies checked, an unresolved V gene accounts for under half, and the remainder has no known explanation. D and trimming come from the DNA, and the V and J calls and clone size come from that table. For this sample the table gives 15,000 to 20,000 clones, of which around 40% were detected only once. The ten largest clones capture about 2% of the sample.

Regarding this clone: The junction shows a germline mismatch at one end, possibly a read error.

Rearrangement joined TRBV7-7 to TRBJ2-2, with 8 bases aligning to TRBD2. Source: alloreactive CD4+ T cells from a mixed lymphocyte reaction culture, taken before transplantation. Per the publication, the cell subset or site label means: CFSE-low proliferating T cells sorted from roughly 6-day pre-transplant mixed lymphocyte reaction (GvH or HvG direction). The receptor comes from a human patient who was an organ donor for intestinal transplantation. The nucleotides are TGTGCTAGCAGCTTAGCGGGGAGTAGCGCGAACACCGGGGAGCTGTTTTTT. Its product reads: CASSLAGSSANTGELFF. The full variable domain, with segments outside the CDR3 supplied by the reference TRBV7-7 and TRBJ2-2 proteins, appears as GAGVSQSPRYKVTKRGQDVTLRCDPISSHATLYWYQQALGQGPEFLTYFNYEAQPDKSGLPSDRFSAERPEGSISTLTIQRTEQRDSAMYRCASSLAGSSANTGELFFGEGSRLTVL.